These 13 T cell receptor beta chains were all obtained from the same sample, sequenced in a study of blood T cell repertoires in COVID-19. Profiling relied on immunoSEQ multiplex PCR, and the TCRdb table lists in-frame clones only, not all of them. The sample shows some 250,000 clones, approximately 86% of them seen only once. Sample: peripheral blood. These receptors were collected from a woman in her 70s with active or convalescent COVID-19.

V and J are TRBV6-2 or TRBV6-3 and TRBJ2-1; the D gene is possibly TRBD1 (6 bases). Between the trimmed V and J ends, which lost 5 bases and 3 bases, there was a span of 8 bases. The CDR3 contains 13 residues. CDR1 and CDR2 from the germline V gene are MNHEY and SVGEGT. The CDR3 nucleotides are TGTGCCAGCAGTCTCAGGGGCTACAATGAGCAGTTCTTC. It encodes CASSLRGYNEQFF.

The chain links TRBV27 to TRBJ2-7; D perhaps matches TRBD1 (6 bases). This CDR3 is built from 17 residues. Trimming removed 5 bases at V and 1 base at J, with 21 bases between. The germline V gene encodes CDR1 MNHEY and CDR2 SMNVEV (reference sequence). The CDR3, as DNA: TGTGCCAGCAGTCTACTCGGACAGCTTAGCTATTCCTACGAGCAGTACTTC. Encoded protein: CASSLLGQLSYSYEQYF.

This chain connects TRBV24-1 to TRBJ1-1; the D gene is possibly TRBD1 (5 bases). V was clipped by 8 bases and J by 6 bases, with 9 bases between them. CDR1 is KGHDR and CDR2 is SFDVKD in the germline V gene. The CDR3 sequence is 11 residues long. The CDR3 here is CATIEGAEAFF. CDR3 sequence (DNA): TGTGCCACCATAGAAGGGGCTGAAGCTTTCTTT.

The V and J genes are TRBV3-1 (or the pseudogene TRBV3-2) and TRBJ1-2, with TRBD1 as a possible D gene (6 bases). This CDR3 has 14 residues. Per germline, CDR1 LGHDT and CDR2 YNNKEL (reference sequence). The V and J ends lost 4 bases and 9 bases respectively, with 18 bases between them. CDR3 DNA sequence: TGTGCCAGCAGCCCAGCGAGGGGGACCCCTCGCTACACCTTC. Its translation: CASSPARGTPRYTF.

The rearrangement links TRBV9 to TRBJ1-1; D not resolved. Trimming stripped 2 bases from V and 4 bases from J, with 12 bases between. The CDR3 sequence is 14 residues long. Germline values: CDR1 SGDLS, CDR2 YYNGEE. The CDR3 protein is CASSVRQVSTEAFF. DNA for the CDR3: TGTGCCAGCAGCGTTCGTCAGGTGAGCACTGAAGCTTTCTTT.

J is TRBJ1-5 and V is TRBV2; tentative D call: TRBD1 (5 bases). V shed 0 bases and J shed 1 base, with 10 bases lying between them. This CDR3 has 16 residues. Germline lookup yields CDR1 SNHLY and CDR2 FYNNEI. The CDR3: CASSEAGGRSNQPQHF. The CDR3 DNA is TGTGCCAGCAGTGAAGCGGGGGGGAGAAGCAATCAGCCCCAGCATTTT.

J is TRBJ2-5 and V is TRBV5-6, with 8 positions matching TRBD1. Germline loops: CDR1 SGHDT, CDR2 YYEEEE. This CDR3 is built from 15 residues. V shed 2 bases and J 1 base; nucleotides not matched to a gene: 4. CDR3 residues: CASSFVGTGQETQYF. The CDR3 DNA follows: TGTGCCAGCAGCTTTGTAGGGACAGGCCAAGAGACCCAGTACTTC.

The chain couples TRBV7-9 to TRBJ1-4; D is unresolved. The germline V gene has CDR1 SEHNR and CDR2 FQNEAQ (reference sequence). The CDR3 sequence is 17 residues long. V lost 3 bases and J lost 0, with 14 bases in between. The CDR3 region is CASSFGISPATNEKLFF. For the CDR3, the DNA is TGTGCCAGCAGCTTCGGGATATCTCCCGCAACTAATGAAAAACTGTTTTTT.

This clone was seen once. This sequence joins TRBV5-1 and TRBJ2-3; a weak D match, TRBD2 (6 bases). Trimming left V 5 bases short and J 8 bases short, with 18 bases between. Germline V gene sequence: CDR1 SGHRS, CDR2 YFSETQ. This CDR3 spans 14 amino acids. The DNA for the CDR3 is TGCGCCAGCAGGCTGCCGGGAAGGGGAGGTACGCAGTATTTT. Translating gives CASRLPGRGGTQYF.

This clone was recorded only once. The CDR3 spells CASSLPGATNEKLFF. Written as DNA, the CDR3 is TGCGCCAGCAGCTTACCGGGGGCAACTAATGAAAAACTGTTTTTT. The genes are TRBV5-1 and TRBJ1-4, with D perhaps TRBD1 (5 bases). The germline V gene has CDR1 SGHRS and CDR2 YFSETQ. V lost 2 bases and J lost 0, with 8 bases in between. The CDR3 loop spans 15 amino acids.

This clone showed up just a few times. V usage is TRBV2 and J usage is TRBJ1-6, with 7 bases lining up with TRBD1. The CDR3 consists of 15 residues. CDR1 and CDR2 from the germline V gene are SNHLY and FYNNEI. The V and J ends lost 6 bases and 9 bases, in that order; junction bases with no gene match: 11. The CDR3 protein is CASRRTTGASSPLHF. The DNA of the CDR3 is TGTGCCAGCAGGAGAACTACAGGGGCCTCTTCACCCCTCCACTTT.

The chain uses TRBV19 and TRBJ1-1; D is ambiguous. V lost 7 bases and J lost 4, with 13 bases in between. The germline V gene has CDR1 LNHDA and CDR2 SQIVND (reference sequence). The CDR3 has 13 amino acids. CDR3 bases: TGTGCCAGTAACTATGGTGTCGGCACTGAAGCTTTCTTT. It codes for CASNYGVGTEAFF.

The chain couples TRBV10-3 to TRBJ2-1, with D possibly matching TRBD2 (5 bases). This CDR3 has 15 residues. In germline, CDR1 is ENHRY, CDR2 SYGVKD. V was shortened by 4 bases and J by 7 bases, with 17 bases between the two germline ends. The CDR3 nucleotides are TGTGCCATCAGTGCCCCTTCGGGGTACGCGAATGAGCAGTTCTTC. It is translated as CAISAPSGYANEQFF.